Reported below is one T cell receptor beta chain. This sample was included in a study of blood T cell repertoires in COVID-19. The data were produced by immunoSEQ multiplex PCR, yet TCRdb's version contains in-frame clones alone and is incomplete. Of more than 300,000 clones in the sample, 70% to 90% were seen once. The CDR3 runs to 16 residues. In germline, CDR1 is SGHNT, CDR2 YYREEE (reference sequence). V lost 0 bases and J lost 4, with 13 bases in between. Sequencing used peripheral blood. The sequence was obtained from a woman aged 30 to 39 with COVID-19, enrolled during active disease. J is TRBJ2-2 and V is TRBV5-4; TRBD2 might be the D (6 bases). The DNA of the CDR3 is TGTGCCAGCAGCTTGGCGCGGGGAGGAGGCACCGGGGAGCTGTTTTTT. It translates to CASSLARGGGTGELFF.